Following are 10 T cell receptor beta chains from one sample sequenced in a study of blood T cell repertoires in COVID-19. Clones were sequenced by immunoSEQ multiplex PCR, and TCRdb holds only the in-frame ones, with some missing. The data contain some 310,000 clones, roughly 90% of them singletons. The sample taken for sequencing was peripheral blood. These receptors all stem from a woman aged 40 to 50 with COVID-19, enrolled during active disease.

The gene calls are TRBV6-5 and TRBJ1-1; no reliable D call. The CDR3 has 15 amino acids. The germline gives CDR1 MNHEY, CDR2 SVGAGI. Trimming removed 2 bases at V and 4 bases at J, with 14 bases between. The DNA for the CDR3 is TGTGCCAGCAGTTACCATCAGGTTCGCCCCACTGAAGCTTTCTTT. It codes for CASSYHQVRPTEAFF.

This clone was seen only once. CDR3 amino acids: CASSGTQIFQNQPQHF. The DNA for the CDR3 is TGTGCCAGCAGCGGCACACAGATTTTCCAAAATCAGCCCCAGCATTTT. The chain employs TRBV7-8 and TRBJ1-5, with no clear D. V shed 5 bases and J shed 4 bases, with 18 bases lying between them. The CDR3 spans 16 residues. Germline CDR1 SGHVS, CDR2 FQNEAQ. Drawing the rest from reference TRBV7-8 and TRBJ1-5, the complete variable domain is GAGVSQSPRYKVAKRGQDVALRCDPISGHVSLFWYQQALGQGPEFLTYFQNEAQLDKSGLPSDRFFAERPEGSVSTLKIQRTQQEDSAVYLCASSGTQIFQNQPQHFGDGTRLSIL.

J is TRBJ2-1 and V is TRBV9, with D perhaps TRBD1 (6 bases). CDR1 and CDR2 from the germline V gene are SGDLS and YYNGEE. The CDR3 length is 16 residues. The ends were cut back, 0 bases at V and 3 bases at J, with 13 bases in the middle. CDR3 coding DNA: TGTGCCAGCAGCGTAGGGGTGAGACAGGACTACAATGAGCAGTTCTTC. Translation gives CASSVGVRQDYNEQFF.

This clone occurred once. The chain joins TRBV7-3 to TRBJ2-3; 8 bases match TRBD2. Unmatched junction bases numbered 10, after V lost 6 bases and J lost 5 bases. Germline V lookup: CDR1 SGHTA, CDR2 FQGTGA. CDR3 length: 15 residues. The CDR3 here is CASSSIPGLGDTQYF. Written as DNA, the CDR3 is TGTGCCAGCAGTTCGATCCCGGGACTAGGAGATACGCAGTATTTT.

V gene TRBV6-2 or TRBV6-3 combines with J gene TRBJ2-1; TRBD2 matches at 10 bases. This CDR3 contains 17 residues. Germline V gene lookup returns CDR1 MNHEY and CDR2 SVGEGT. With V trimmed by 3 bases and J by 6 bases, 11 bases remained unmatched. CDR3 coding DNA: TGTGCCAGCAGTTATACTAGCGGGAATCCTGAAACCAATGAGCAGTTCTTC. Protein product: CASSYTSGNPETNEQFF.

V and J are TRBV13 and TRBJ2-7; D might be TRBD2 (5 bases). The CDR3 contains 15 residues. Germline V gene data show CDR1 as PRHDT and CDR2 as FYEKMQ (reference sequence). Trimming took 0 bases from V and 3 from J, leaving 12 bases between them. The CDR3, as DNA: TGTGCCAGCAGCTTAGGCCCCATTCGGGGCTACGAGCAGTACTTC. Residues: CASSLGPIRGYEQYF. Looking up the rest from reference TRBV13 and TRBJ2-7 gives the full variable domain: AAGVIQSPRHLIKEKRETATLKCYPIPRHDTVYWYQQGPGQDPQFLISFYEKMQSDKGSIPDRFSAQQFSDYHSELNMSSLELGDSALYFCASSLGPIRGYEQYFGPGTRLTVT.

The chain is built from TRBV5-4 and TRBJ2-7; D is uncertain. The germline CDR1 and CDR2 sequences are SGHNT and YYREEE (reference sequence). The CDR3 is 13 residues long. Trimming took off 3 bases at V and 2 bases at J, with 9 bases between the two ends. The CDR3 reads CASSSVSPYEQYF. As DNA, the CDR3 is TGTGCCAGCAGCTCGGTCTCGCCCTACGAGCAGTACTTC.

The rearrangement joins TRBV9 to TRBJ2-5, with D possibly TRBD1 on 6 matching bases. In germline, CDR1 is SGDLS, CDR2 YYNGEE. Trimming pared 4 bases from V and 7 bases from J, leaving 17 bases between. The CDR3 is 14 residues long. In nucleotides, the CDR3 is TGTGCCAGCAGCCCCACAGGGAGCGTAGGGACCCAGTACTTC. Protein sequence: CASSPTGSVGTQYF.

The chain uses TRBV11-2 and TRBJ2-7; 7 bases match TRBD1. Germline CDR1 reads SGHAT; CDR2 reads FQNNGV. The CDR3 length is 15 residues. Unmatched junction bases numbered 10, after V lost 4 bases and J lost 4 bases. CDR3 loop: CASSSDRDRKYEQYF. For the CDR3, the DNA is TGTGCCAGCAGCTCTGACAGGGACAGAAAGTACGAGCAGTACTTC. Combining the CDR3 with reference TRBV11-2 and TRBJ2-7 gives the whole variable domain EAGVAQSPRYKIIEKRQSVAFWCNPISGHATLYWYQQILGQGPKLLIQFQNNGVVDDSQLPKDRFSAERLKGVDSTLKIQPAKLEDSAVYLCASSSDRDRKYEQYFGPGTRLTVT.

The gene calls are TRBV25-1 and TRBJ1-5; 7 nucleotides match TRBD1. V shed 5 bases, J shed 6 bases, and the junction held 4 bases outside the gene matches. Germline assignment: CDR1 MGHDK and CDR2 SYGVNS. The CDR3 contains 13 residues. The DNA of the CDR3 is TGTGCCAGCAGTAGACAGGGAGGTCAGCCCCAGCATTTT. Amino acid sequence: CASSRQGGQPQHF.